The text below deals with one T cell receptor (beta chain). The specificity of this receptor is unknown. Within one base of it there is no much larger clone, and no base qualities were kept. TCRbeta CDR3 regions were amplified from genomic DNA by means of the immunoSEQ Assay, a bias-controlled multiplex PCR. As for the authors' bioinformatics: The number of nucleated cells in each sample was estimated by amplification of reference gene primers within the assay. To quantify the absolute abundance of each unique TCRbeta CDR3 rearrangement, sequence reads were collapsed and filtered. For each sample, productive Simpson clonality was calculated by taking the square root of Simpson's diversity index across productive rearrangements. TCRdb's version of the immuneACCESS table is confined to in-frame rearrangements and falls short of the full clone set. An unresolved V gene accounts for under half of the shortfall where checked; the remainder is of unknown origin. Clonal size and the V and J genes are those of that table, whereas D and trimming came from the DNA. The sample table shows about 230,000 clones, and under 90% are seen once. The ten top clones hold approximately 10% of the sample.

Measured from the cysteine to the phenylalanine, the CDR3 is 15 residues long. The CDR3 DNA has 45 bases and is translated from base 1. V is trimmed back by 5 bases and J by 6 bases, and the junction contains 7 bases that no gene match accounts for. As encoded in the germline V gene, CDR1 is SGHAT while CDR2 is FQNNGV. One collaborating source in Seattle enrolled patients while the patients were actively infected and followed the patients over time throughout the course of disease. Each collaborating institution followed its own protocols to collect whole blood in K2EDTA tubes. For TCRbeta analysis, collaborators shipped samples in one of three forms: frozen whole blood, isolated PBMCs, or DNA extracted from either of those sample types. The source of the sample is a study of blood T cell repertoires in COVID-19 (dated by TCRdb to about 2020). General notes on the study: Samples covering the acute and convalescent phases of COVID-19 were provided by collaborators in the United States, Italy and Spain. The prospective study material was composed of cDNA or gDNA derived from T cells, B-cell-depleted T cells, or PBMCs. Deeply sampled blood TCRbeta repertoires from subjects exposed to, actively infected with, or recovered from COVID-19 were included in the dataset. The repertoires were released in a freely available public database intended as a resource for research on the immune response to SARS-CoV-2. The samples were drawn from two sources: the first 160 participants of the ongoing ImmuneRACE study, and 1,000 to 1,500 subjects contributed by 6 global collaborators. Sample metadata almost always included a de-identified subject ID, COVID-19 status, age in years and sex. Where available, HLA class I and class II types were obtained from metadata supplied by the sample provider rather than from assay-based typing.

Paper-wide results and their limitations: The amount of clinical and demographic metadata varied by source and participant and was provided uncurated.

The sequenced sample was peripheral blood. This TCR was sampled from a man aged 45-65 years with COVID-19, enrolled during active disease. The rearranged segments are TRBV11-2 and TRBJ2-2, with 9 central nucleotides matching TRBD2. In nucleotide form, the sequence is TGTGCCAGCAGCCGGGGGGCGGGAGGGCCCGGGGAGCTGTTTTTT. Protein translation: CASSRGAGGPGELFF. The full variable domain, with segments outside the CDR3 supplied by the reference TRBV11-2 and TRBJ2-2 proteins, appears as EAGVAQSPRYKIIEKRQSVAFWCNPISGHATLYWYQQILGQGPKLLIQFQNNGVVDDSQLPKDRFSAERLKGVDSTLKIQPAKLEDSAVYLCASSRGAGGPGELFFGEGSRLTVL.